Listed below are T cell receptor beta chains from one sample, sequenced in a study of OX40 agonist ivuxolimab in advanced cancers. The protocol was immunoSEQ multiplex PCR, while the TCRdb copy is restricted to in-frame clones and leaves out a portion. The data show some 20,000 clones, over 70% seen once. This sample comprised CD4+ or CD8+ T cells sorted from blood, obtained in a trial of the OX40 agonist ivuxolimab. All receptors come from an adult with an advanced solid tumor such as melanoma, head and neck, liver or kidney cancer. Each CDR3 is given with its conserved first and last residue. The D gene is left open where the match is weak. The size of a clone is reported for some rows only, either as once, few or many, or as a class for expanded clones.

NA NA TRBJ2-1 TRBV11-2 CASSPRGTGGDEQFF TGTGCCAGCAGCCCCCGGGGGACTGGGGGCGATGAGCAGTTCTTC
TRBD2 NA TRBJ2-1 TRBV19 CASSILASGNEQFF TGTGCCAGTAGTATATTGGCTAGCGGGAATGAGCAGTTCTTC
TRBD2 NA TRBJ2-7 TRBV6-5 CASSWRESPYEQYF TGTGCCAGCAGTTGGCGGGAGAGCCCCTACGAGCAGTACTTC
NA NA TRBJ1-1 TRBV6-5 CASSYREGNTEAFF TGTGCCAGCAGCTACAGGGAGGGGAACACTGAAGCTTTCTTT
TRBD1 NA TRBJ2-3 TRBV9 CASSTGQASTDTQYF TGTGCCAGCAGCACCGGACAGGCTAGCACAGATACGCAGTATTTT
NA once TRBJ2-1 TRBV21-1 CASSLGARMVGFTFF TGTGCCAGCAGCCTAGGGGCTAGAATGGTCGGCTTTACGTTCTTC
NA NA TRBJ1-2 TRBV5-6 CASSLGQNYGYTF TGTGCCAGCAGCTTAGGACAGAACTATGGCTACACCTTC
NA NA TRBJ1-2 TRBV15 CATSRERSSGYTF TGTGCCACCAGCAGAGAGAGGAGTAGTGGCTACACCTTC
NA NA TRBJ1-1 TRBV7-2 CASSWTKEAFF TGTGCCAGCAGCTGGACCAAGGAAGCTTTCTTT
NA NA TRBJ2-5 TRBV4-2 CASSYGRQETQYF TGTGCCAGCAGCTATGGACGGCAAGAGACCCAGTACTTC
NA once TRBJ2-3 TRBV6-6 CASKEDTQYF TGTGCCAGCAAGGAAGATACGCAGTATTTT
NA NA TRBJ2-5 TRBV21-1 CASRPGGEETQYF TGTGCCAGCAGACCAGGGGGCGAGGAGACCCAGTACTTC
NA NA TRBJ2-7 TRBV27 CASGGRGHYEQYF TGTGCCAGCGGGGGGAGGGGGCACTACGAGCAGTACTTC
NA NA TRBJ2-7 TRBV19 CASSSLEGQTGHEQYF TGTGCCAGTAGTAGCTTGGAAGGACAAACAGGCCACGAGCAGTACTTC
NA medium-sized TRBJ2-7 TRBV5-1 CASRGARRGYEQYF TGCGCCAGCAGGGGCGCAAGACGGGGCTACGAGCAGTACTTC
NA few TRBJ1-1 TRBV5-8 CASSSRNMMNTEAFF TGTGCCAGCAGCTCCCGCAACATGATGAACACTGAAGCTTTCTTT
TRBD2 NA TRBJ2-3 TRBV2 CASSEAVAGDRDTQYF TGTGCCAGCAGTGAAGCGGTGGCGGGGGATCGGGATACGCAGTATTTT
TRBD2 NA TRBJ2-7 TRBV15 CATSNGPGLADSYEQYF TGTGCCACCAGCAACGGCCCGGGACTAGCGGACTCCTACGAGCAGTACTTC
TRBD2 NA TRBJ2-7 TRBV27 CASSPGTSGTDEQYF TGTGCCAGCAGTCCCGGGACTAGCGGGACCGACGAGCAGTACTTC
NA NA TRBJ1-1 TRBV5-1 CASSLEAGEVGLTEAFF TGCGCCAGCAGCTTGGAGGCGGGGGAGGTGGGGTTGACTGAAGCTTTCTTT
NA NA TRBJ2-3 TRBV5-1 CASSLAGNTQYF TGCGCCAGCAGCTTGGCAGGGAATACGCAGTATTTT
TRBD2 NA TRBJ2-3 TRBV6-5 CASRGLAGGTDTQYF TGTGCCAGCAGAGGACTAGCAGGGGGCACAGATACGCAGTATTTT
NA NA TRBJ2-3 TRBV5-1 CASSQDEVSTTDTQYF TGCGCCAGCAGCCAAGATGAGGTCTCCACGACAGATACGCAGTATTTT
TRBD1 once TRBJ2-4 TRBV9 CASSVTGTGVITKNIQYF TGTGCCAGCAGCGTAACCGGGACAGGGGTTATAACCAAAAACATTCAGTACTTC
NA NA TRBJ2-7 TRBV7-9 CASSIGTQYEQYF TGTGCCAGCAGCATTGGGACCCAATACGAGCAGTACTTC
TRBD1 NA TRBJ2-2 TRBV4-1 CASSHGQGGTGELFF TGCGCCAGCAGCCACGGACAGGGCGGCACCGGGGAGCTGTTTTTT
TRBD2 NA TRBJ2-7 TRBV9 CASSVSGTSAGEQYF TGTGCCAGCAGCGTTTCCGGGACTAGCGCGGGGGAGCAGTACTTC
NA NA TRBJ2-1 TRBV7-9 CASVSGGQSSYNEQFF TGTGCCAGCGTCTCGGGGGGCCAGAGCTCCTACAATGAGCAGTTCTTC
TRBD2 once TRBJ2-5 TRBV7-9 CASSYPASGREGETQYF TGTGCCAGCAGCTACCCGGCTAGCGGGAGGGAGGGAGAGACCCAGTACTTC